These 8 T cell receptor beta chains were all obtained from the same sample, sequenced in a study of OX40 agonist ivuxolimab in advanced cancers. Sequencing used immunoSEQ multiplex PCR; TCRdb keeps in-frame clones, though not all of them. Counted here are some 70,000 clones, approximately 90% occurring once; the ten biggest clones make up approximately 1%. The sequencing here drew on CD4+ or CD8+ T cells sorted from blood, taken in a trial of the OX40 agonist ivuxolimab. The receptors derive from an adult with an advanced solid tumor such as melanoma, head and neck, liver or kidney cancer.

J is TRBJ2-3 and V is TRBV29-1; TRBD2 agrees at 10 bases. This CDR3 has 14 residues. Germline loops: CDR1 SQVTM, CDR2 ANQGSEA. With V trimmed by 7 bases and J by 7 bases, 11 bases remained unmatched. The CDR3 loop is CSAEEAGGPNTQYF. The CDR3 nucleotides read TGCAGCGCCGAAGAAGCGGGGGGGCCGAATACGCAGTATTTT.

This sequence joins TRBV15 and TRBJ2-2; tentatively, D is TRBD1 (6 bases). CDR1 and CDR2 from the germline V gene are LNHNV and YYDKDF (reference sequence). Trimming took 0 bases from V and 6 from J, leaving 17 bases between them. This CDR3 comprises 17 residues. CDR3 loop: CATSRDPPSTGSGELFF. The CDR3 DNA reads TGTGCCACCAGCAGAGATCCGCCTTCGACAGGCTCCGGGGAGCTGTTTTTT.

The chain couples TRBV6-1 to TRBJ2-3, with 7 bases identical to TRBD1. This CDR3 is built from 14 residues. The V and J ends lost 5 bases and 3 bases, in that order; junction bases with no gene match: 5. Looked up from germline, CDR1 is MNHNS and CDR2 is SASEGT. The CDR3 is CASSPGQSTDTQYF. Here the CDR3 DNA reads TGTGCCAGCAGTCCGGGACAGTCTACAGATACGCAGTATTTT.

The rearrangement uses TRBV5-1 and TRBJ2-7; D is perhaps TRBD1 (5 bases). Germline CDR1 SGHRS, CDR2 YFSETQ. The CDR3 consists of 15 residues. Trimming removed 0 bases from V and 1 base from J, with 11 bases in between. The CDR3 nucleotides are TGCGCCAGCAGCTTGGTATCAGGGCCATCCTACGAGCAGTACTTC. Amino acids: CASSLVSGPSYEQYF.

Here the CDR3 reads CASSPGGAEGRETQYF. CDR3 in DNA: TGTGCCAGCAGCCCCGGGGGAGCGGAGGGGCGAGAGACCCAGTACTTC. The chain combines TRBV7-8 with TRBJ2-5; possible D gene TRBD2, 6 bases. Germline V gene sequence: CDR1 SGHVS, CDR2 FQNEAQ. The CDR3 consists of 16 residues. The ends were cut back, 5 bases at V and 4 bases at J, with 20 bases in the middle.

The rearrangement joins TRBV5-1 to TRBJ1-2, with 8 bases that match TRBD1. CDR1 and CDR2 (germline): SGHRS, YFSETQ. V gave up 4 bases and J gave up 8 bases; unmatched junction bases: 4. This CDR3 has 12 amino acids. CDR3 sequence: CASSGQGRGYTF. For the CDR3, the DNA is TGCGCCAGCAGCGGACAGGGTCGCGGCTACACCTTC. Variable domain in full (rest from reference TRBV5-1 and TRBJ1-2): KAGVTQTPRYLIKTRGQQVTLSCSPISGHRSVSWYQQTPGQGLQFLFEYFSETQRNKGNFPGRFSGRQFSNSRSEMNVSTLELGDSALYLCASSGQGRGYTFGSGTRLTVV.

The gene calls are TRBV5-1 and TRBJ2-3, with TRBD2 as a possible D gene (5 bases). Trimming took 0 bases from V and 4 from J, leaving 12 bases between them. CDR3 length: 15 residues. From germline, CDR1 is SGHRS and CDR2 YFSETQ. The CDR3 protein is CASSLDGGESDTQYF. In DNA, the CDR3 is TGCGCCAGCAGCTTGGACGGTGGGGAGTCAGATACGCAGTATTTT.

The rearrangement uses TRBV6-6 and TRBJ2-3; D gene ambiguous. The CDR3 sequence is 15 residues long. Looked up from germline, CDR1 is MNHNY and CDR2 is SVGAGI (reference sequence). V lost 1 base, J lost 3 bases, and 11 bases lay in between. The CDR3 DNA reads TGTGCCAGCAGTTACTTATCCGGCCAGACAGATACGCAGTATTTT. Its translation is CASSYLSGQTDTQYF.